This paragraph covers one T cell receptor (beta chain) sequence. These data come from a study of T cell responses to AZD1222 COVID-19 vaccine. This CDR3 comprises 17 residues. Germline V CDR1 and CDR2: SGHDT, YYEEEE. The V segment lost 1 base and the J segment 1 base; nucleotides outside the gene matches: 2. Generated by immunoSEQ multiplex PCR, the TCRdb table keeps only in-frame clones and is missing some. This table has fewer than 150,000 clones, about 92% appearing once. The source is an adult who received the AZD1222 COVID-19 vaccine. The V call is TRBV5-6, the J call TRBJ2-6; 10 bases are a match to TRBD1. Sequencing used peripheral blood, obtained 28 days after the second AZD1222 dose. In DNA, the CDR3 is TGTGCCAGCAGCTTGTTGGGACAGGGGTCTGGGGCCAACGTCCTGACTTTC. This sequence encodes CASSLLGQGSGANVLTF. The full variable domain, completed using reference TRBV5-6 and TRBJ2-6, is DAGVTQSPTHLIKTRGQQVTLRCSPKSGHDTVSWYQQALGQGPQFIFQYYEEEERQRGNFPDRFSGHQFPNYSSELNVNALLLGDSALYLCASSLLGQGSGANVLTFGAGSRLTVL.